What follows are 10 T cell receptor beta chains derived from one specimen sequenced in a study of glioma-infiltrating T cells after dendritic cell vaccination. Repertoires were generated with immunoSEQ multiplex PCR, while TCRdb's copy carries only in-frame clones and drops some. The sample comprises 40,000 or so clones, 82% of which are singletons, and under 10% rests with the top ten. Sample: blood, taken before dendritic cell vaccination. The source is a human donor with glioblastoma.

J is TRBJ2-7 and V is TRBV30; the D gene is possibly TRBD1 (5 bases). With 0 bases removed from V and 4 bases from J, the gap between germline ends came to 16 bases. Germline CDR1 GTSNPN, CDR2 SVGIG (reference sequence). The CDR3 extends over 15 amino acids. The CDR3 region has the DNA TGTGCCTGGAGTGTCGACCGTTTAGACAGTTACGAGCAGTACTTC. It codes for CAWSVDRLDSYEQYF.

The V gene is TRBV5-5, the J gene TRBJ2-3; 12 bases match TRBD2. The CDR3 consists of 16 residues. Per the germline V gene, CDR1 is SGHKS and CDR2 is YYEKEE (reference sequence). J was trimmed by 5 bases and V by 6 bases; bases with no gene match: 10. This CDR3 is CASTPRTSGDVDTQYF. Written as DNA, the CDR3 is TGTGCCAGCACCCCGCGGACTAGCGGGGATGTAGATACGCAGTATTTT.

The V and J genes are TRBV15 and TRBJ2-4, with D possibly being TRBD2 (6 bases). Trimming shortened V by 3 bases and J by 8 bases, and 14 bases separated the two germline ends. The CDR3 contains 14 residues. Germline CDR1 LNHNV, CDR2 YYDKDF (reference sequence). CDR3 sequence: CATSSPGGEDIQYF. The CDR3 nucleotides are TGTGCCACCAGCAGTCCCGGGGGAGAGGACATTCAGTACTTC.

This chain's CDR3 is CASSPGGQGGQYGYTF. The CDR3, as DNA: TGTGCCAGCAGCCCAGGGGGACAGGGGGGACAATATGGCTACACCTTC. The V and J genes are TRBV7-2 and TRBJ1-2; 11 bases match TRBD1. Looked up from germline, CDR1 is SGHTA and CDR2 is FQGNSA. This CDR3 has 16 residues. V was clipped by 5 bases and J by 5 bases; unmatched bases: 10.

The CDR3 spells CASISPNTGELFF. CDR3 in DNA: TGTGCCAGCATTAGTCCGAACACCGGGGAGCTGTTTTTT. The rearrangement joins TRBV28 to TRBJ2-2; D gene uncertain. V was cut by 7 bases and J by 0 bases, with 6 bases left in between. Germline V gene sequence: CDR1 MDHEN, CDR2 SYDVKM. The CDR3 length is 13 residues.

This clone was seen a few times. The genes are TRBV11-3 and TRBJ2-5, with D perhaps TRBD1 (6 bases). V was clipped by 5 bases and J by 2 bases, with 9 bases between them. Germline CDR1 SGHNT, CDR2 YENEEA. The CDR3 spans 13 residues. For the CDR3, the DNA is TGTGCCAGCAGCCGGGACACGCAAGAGACCCAGTACTTC. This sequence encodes CASSRDTQETQYF.

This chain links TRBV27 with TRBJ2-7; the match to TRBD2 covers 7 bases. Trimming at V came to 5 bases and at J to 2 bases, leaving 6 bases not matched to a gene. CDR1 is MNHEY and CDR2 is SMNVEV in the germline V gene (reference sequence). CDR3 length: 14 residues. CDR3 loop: CASSIAGGTYEQYF. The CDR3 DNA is TGTGCCAGCAGTATAGCGGGCGGAACCTACGAGCAGTACTTC.

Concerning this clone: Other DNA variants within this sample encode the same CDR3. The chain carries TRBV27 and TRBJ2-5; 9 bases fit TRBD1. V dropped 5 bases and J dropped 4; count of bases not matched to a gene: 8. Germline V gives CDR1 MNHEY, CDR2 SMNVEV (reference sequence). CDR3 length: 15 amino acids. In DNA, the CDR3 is TGTGCCAGCAGTCCAGGGACAGGGAACGCAGAGACCCAGTACTTC. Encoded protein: CASSPGTGNAETQYF.

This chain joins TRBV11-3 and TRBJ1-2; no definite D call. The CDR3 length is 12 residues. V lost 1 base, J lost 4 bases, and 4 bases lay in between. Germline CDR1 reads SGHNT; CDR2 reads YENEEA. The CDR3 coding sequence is TGTGCCAGCAGCTTAGGAGTCTATGGCTACACCTTC. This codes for CASSLGVYGYTF.

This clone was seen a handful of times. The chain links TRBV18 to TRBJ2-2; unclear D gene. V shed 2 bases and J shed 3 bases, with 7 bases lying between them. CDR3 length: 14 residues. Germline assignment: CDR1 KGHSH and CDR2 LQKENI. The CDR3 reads CASSPGQYTGELFF. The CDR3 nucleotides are TGTGCCAGCTCACCAGGCCAGTACACCGGGGAGCTGTTTTTT.